This entry lists 11 T cell receptor beta chains sequenced from one sample in a study of beta chain features in type 1 diabetes. Isolated RNA was reverse transcribed in full, so expressed TCRB transcripts were sequenced. Clones were sequenced by immunoSEQ multiplex PCR, and TCRdb holds only the in-frame ones, with some missing. In the table there are around 400,000 clones, around 16% of which are singletons. Specimen: naive CD4+ T cells from blood. Receptor source: a woman between 18 and 29 years old in good health.

This clone turned up a few times. V is TRBV5-1 and J is TRBJ2-2; TRBD2 agrees at 11 bases. V shed 2 bases, J shed 3 bases, and the junction held 3 bases outside the gene matches. Germline CDR1 reads SGHRS; CDR2 reads YFSETQ. This CDR3 spans 16 amino acids. CDR3 in DNA: TGCGCCAGCAGCTTAACTAGCGGGAGTGACACCGGGGAGCTGTTTTTT. Its translation: CASSLTSGSDTGELFF.

The chain uses TRBV28 and TRBJ1-1; no clear D gene. This CDR3 spans 15 amino acids. V dropped 5 bases and J dropped 1 base, with 14 bases sitting between them. Germline V gives CDR1 MDHEN, CDR2 SYDVKM. The CDR3 region has the DNA TGTGCCAGCAGTCGCAGAGGACGGGGGAACACTGAAGCTTTCTTT. This sequence encodes CASSRRGRGNTEAFF.

V usage is TRBV18 and J usage is TRBJ2-4; 7 positions agree with TRBD1. The CDR3 sequence is 13 residues long. Germline V gene lookup returns CDR1 KGHSH and CDR2 LQKENI. V was clipped by 3 bases and J by 6 bases; unmatched bases: 2. The CDR3 loop reads CASSPGTANIQYF. As DNA, the CDR3 is TGTGCCAGCTCACCTGGGACAGCAAACATTCAGTACTTC.

This clone has a handful of counts. The gene calls are TRBV5-6 and TRBJ2-5; 7 nucleotides match TRBD1. The CDR3 is 16 residues long. Germline V gene data show CDR1 as SGHDT and CDR2 as YYEEEE. The J segment lost 5 bases and the V segment lost 3 bases, leaving 13 bases of the junction unmatched. The CDR3 DNA sequence: TGTGCCAGCAGCTCTCAGACAGGGAATAATTATGAGACCCAGTACTTC. Its protein product is CASSSQTGNNYETQYF.

The chain combines TRBV15 with TRBJ1-1; D uncertain. The CDR3 covers 14 residues. V lost 3 bases and J 2 bases, leaving 10 bases between the germline ends. CDR1 LNHNV and CDR2 YYDKDF come from the germline V gene (reference sequence). The CDR3 DNA is TGTGCCACCAGCAGGCGTACTGGTAACACTGAAGCTTTCTTT. It encodes CATSRRTGNTEAFF.

The J gene is TRBJ2-7, the V gene TRBV7-6; 9 bases line up with TRBD1. Germline loops: CDR1 SGHVS, CDR2 FNYEAQ. The CDR3 totals 15 residues. V lost 5 bases and J lost 4; bases outside the gene matches: 9. The CDR3 DNA sequence: TGTGCCAGCAGCCCCAGGCGGGGACAGGGATACGAGCAGTACTTC. This codes for CASSPRRGQGYEQYF.

This clone was seen more than once but under ten times. CDR3 residues: CATSRVRTSGSINNEQFF. The CDR3 nucleotides are TGTGCCACCAGCAGAGTTCGGACTAGCGGGAGTATCAACAATGAGCAGTTCTTC. The chain has TRBV15 and TRBJ2-1; 13 bases agree with TRBD2. The CDR3 consists of 18 residues. CDR1 LNHNV and CDR2 YYDKDF come from the germline V gene (reference sequence). Losses at the gene ends were 1 base for V and 5 bases for J; bases not matched to a gene: 8. Looking up the rest from reference TRBV15 and TRBJ2-1 gives the full variable domain: DAMVIQNPRYQVTQFGKPVTLSCSQTLNHNVMYWYQQKSSQAPKLLFHYYDKDFNNEADTPDNFQSRRPNTSFCFLDIRSPGLGDTAMYLCATSRVRTSGSINNEQFFGPGTRLTVL.

This sequence joins TRBV11-2 and TRBJ2-1; 8 nucleotides match TRBD2. The CDR3 is 15 residues long. CDR1 and CDR2 (germline): SGHAT, FQNNGV. J gave up 7 bases and V 5 bases, and 10 bases lay outside the gene matches. CDR3 loop: CASSPLSGSRNEQFF. DNA of the CDR3: TGTGCCAGCAGCCCACTAAGCGGGAGTAGAAATGAGCAGTTCTTC.

This clone was found a few times. The chain has TRBV7-9 and TRBJ1-5, with D possibly TRBD1 on 6 matching bases. Trimming left V 5 bases short and J 1 base short, with 9 bases between. The germline CDR1 and CDR2 sequences are SEHNR and FQNEAQ (reference sequence). The CDR3 is made up of 14 amino acids. CDR3 DNA: TGTGCCAGCAGCCCCGACAGGAGCAATCAGCCCCAGCATTTT. This sequence encodes CASSPDRSNQPQHF.

The chain couples TRBV7-8 to TRBJ2-3; D not resolved. V lost 2 bases to trimming and J lost 3 bases, with 9 bases between them. Germline CDR1 is SGHVS and CDR2 is FQNEAQ. This CDR3 comprises 14 residues. CDR3 loop: CASSLYRQTDTQYF. CDR3 DNA sequence: TGTGCCAGCAGCTTATATCGCCAGACAGATACGCAGTATTTT. Full variable domain (rest looked up from reference TRBV7-8 and TRBJ2-3): GAGVSQSPRYKVAKRGQDVALRCDPISGHVSLFWYQQALGQGPEFLTYFQNEAQLDKSGLPSDRFFAERPEGSVSTLKIQRTQQEDSAVYLCASSLYRQTDTQYFGPGTRLTVL.

About this clone itself: Within the sample, other DNA sequences also encode this same CDR3. This rearrangement joins TRBV15 to TRBJ2-7; no firm D call. Deletions cut 0 bases from V and 3 bases from J, with 6 bases between. The CDR3 length is 13 residues. Germline CDR1 and CDR2: LNHNV and YYDKDF (reference sequence). The CDR3 nucleotides read TGTGCCACCAGCAGAGATCGCGGCTACGAGCAGTACTTC. This sequence encodes CATSRDRGYEQYF.